These 13 T cell receptor beta chains share one sample of origin, sequenced in a study of blood T cell repertoires in COVID-19. TCRdb keeps only in-frame clones here, not all; method: immunoSEQ multiplex PCR. Of about 160,000 clones listed, just under 85% are singletons. Sample: peripheral blood. The receptors derive from an elderly woman with acute or convalescent COVID-19.

The chain carries TRBV4-1 and TRBJ1-1, with TRBD1 matching 9 bases. Trimming removed 1 base from V and 3 bases from J; junction bases left unmatched: 3. The CDR3 runs to 15 residues. The germline V gene has CDR1 MGHRA and CDR2 YSYEKL. This CDR3 reads CASSQGTGEDTEAFF. The DNA for the CDR3 is TGCGCCAGCAGCCAAGGGACAGGGGAGGACACTGAAGCTTTCTTT.

The rearrangement joins TRBV5-1 to TRBJ2-7; 10 positions match TRBD1. The CDR3 extends over 16 amino acids. J was trimmed by 5 bases and V by 4 bases; bases with no gene match: 12. CDR1 and CDR2 (germline): SGHRS, YFSETQ. This CDR3 is CASSPTSGTGADEQYF. The CDR3 bases are TGCGCCAGCAGCCCAACGTCCGGGACAGGGGCCGACGAGCAGTACTTC.

This clone has more than one count but fewer than ten. This chain connects TRBV29-1 to TRBJ2-2, with 9 positions matching TRBD1. CDR1 and CDR2 from the germline V gene are SQVTM and ANQGSEA. The CDR3 has 14 residues. Trimming removed 7 bases from V and 6 bases from J; junction bases left unmatched: 9. CDR3 loop: CSAYTDRGPGELFF. Here the CDR3 DNA reads TGCAGCGCCTATACGGACAGGGGACCCGGGGAGCTGTTTTTT.

This clone was seen a handful of times. The V gene is TRBV19, the J gene TRBJ1-5; possibly TRBD1 for D (6 bases). V lost 3 bases and J 3 bases, leaving 12 bases between the germline ends. Germline V gene sequence: CDR1 LNHDA, CDR2 SQIVND (reference sequence). CDR3 size: 15 residues. The CDR3 protein is CASSMLTGFNQPQHF. Written as DNA, the CDR3 is TGTGCCAGTAGTATGTTGACAGGTTTCAATCAGCCCCAGCATTTT.

This chain links TRBV2 with TRBJ2-3; tentative D call: TRBD1 (6 bases). Germline CDR1 reads SNHLY; CDR2 reads FYNNEI. V lost 6 bases to trimming and J lost 3 bases, with 19 bases between them. The CDR3 has 16 residues. The CDR3 spells CASSAFQGFVTDTQYF. In nucleotides, the CDR3 is TGTGCCAGCAGCGCATTCCAGGGGTTCGTTACAGATACGCAGTATTTT.

The rearrangement joins TRBV28 to TRBJ2-3; TRBD2 matches at 9 bases. In germline, CDR1 is MDHEN, CDR2 SYDVKM. V shed 4 bases, J shed 4 bases, and the junction held 18 bases outside the gene matches. This CDR3 is 19 amino acids long. The DNA for the CDR3 is TGTGCCAGCAGTTATTTGGCGGGAGGGCCTCTGGGGTTCTCAGATACGCAGTATTTT. Its protein is CASSYLAGGPLGFSDTQYF.

This chain connects TRBV2 to TRBJ1-2; TRBD1 matches at 9 bases. The germline CDR1 and CDR2 sequences are SNHLY and FYNNEI. The CDR3 is made up of 18 amino acids. The V and J ends lost 1 base and 0 bases, in that order; junction bases with no gene match: 9. DNA for the CDR3: TGTGCCAGCAGTGAAGGAAGGGGACAGGGAGACACTAACTATGGCTACACCTTC. This translates into CASSEGRGQGDTNYGYTF.

V and J are TRBV6-2 or TRBV6-3 and TRBJ1-3, with 8 bases fitting TRBD1. This CDR3 spans 17 amino acids. Unmatched junction bases numbered 9, after V lost 5 bases and J lost 0 bases. CDR1 MNHEY and CDR2 SVGEGT come from the germline V gene. The CDR3 DNA reads as TGTGCCAGCAGTACCGGACAGGGCCTCCGCTCTGGAAACACCATATATTTT. Translating it yields CASSTGQGLRSGNTIYF.

The rearrangement uses TRBV6-6 and TRBJ1-2; D unresolved. This CDR3 contains 12 residues. Per the germline V gene, CDR1 is MNHNY and CDR2 is SVGAGI (reference sequence). The V and J ends lost 2 bases and 8 bases respectively, with 9 bases between them. The CDR3 reads CASSYGLQGYTF. The CDR3 DNA follows: TGTGCCAGCAGTTACGGGTTACAGGGCTACACCTTC.

CDR3 nucleotide sequence: TGTGCCAGCAGCTCACAGGGGGCCACAGATACGCAGTATTTT. It specifies CASSSQGATDTQYF. The genes are TRBV5-6 and TRBJ2-3; TRBD1 agrees at 9 bases. J lost 2 bases, V lost 3 bases, and 1 base had no gene match. Germline V lookup: CDR1 SGHDT, CDR2 YYEEEE. The CDR3 extends over 14 amino acids.

This sequence joins TRBV27 and TRBJ1-1, with 7 bases lining up with TRBD1. The CDR3 is 15 residues long. V was clipped by 5 bases and J by 3 bases; unmatched bases: 9. Germline values: CDR1 MNHEY, CDR2 SMNVEV (reference sequence). CDR3 sequence: CASSLHRDSYTEAFF. CDR3 nucleotides: TGTGCCAGCAGTCTCCACCGGGACAGCTACACTGAAGCTTTCTTT.

The chain carries TRBV18 and TRBJ2-7; weak D call: TRBD1 (6 bases). The germline V gene encodes CDR1 KGHSH and CDR2 LQKENI. This CDR3 spans 14 amino acids. V lost 4 bases and J lost 0, with 10 bases in between. The CDR3 nucleotides read TGTGCCAGCTCACGGGCAGGGGTCTCCTACGAGCAGTACTTC. It codes for CASSRAGVSYEQYF.

The rearrangement links TRBV15 to TRBJ1-5; possible D gene TRBD1, 5 bases. Germline V gene data show CDR1 as LNHNV and CDR2 as YYDKDF (reference sequence). The V end was cut by 0 bases, the J end by 0 bases, with 6 bases between. This CDR3 spans 15 amino acids. The CDR3 loop reads CATSRDRASNQPQHF. DNA for the CDR3: TGTGCCACCAGCAGAGACAGGGCTAGCAATCAGCCCCAGCATTTT. Variable domain in full (rest from reference TRBV15 and TRBJ1-5): DAMVIQNPRYQVTQFGKPVTLSCSQTLNHNVMYWYQQKSSQAPKLLFHYYDKDFNNEADTPDNFQSRRPNTSFCFLDIRSPGLGDTAMYLCATSRDRASNQPQHFGDGTRLSIL.